The rows below give T cell receptor beta chains drawn from one sample of a study of cytomegalovirus exposure and HLA in healthy donors. Profiled with immunoSEQ multiplex PCR; TCRdb holds only in-frame clones, not every one. This sample has just over 200,000 clones, with 82% found just once. The sequenced sample was PBMCs. These receptors were taken from a middle-aged woman in good health and CMV-seronegative. Each CDR3 is given with its conserved first and last residue. A D gene is named only where the DNA matches it firmly. A row's size may be missing; if present it is once, few, many or a size class.

d_gene	v_gene	j_gene	abundance	CDR3aa	CDR3nt
.	TRBV9	TRBJ2-1	few	CASSALASAPPPYEQFF	TGTGCCAGCAGCGCTCTAGCTAGTGCACCCCCCCCATATGAGCAGTTCTTC
TRBD2	TRBV6-5	TRBJ2-1	.	CASRRSGRGYNEQFF	TGTGCCAGCAGGCGTTCCGGGCGGGGGTACAATGAGCAGTTCTTC
TRBD1	TRBV7-9	TRBJ2-1	few	CASSAGRDRSNEQFF	TGTGCCAGCAGCGCAGGTCGGGACAGGTCCAATGAGCAGTTCTTC
TRBD1	TRBV2	TRBJ1-2	.	CASSGFGRGVANYGYTF	TGTGCCAGCAGTGGCTTTGGCAGGGGGGTCGCTAACTATGGCTACACCTTC
.	TRBV7-9	TRBJ1-1	.	CASSFTGVNTEAFF	TGTGCCAGCAGCTTTACCGGAGTGAACACTGAAGCTTTCTTT
TRBD2	TRBV28	TRBJ2-2	.	CASSTSGRSLELFF	TGTGCCAGCAGTACTAGCGGGAGGTCGCTTGAGCTGTTTTTT
.	TRBV29-1	TRBJ1-1	.	CSVERGTGSSEAFF	TGCAGCGTTGAAAGGGGGACGGGCTCTTCTGAAGCTTTCTTT
TRBD2	TRBV27	TRBJ2-2	.	CASRRAGEYGELFF	TGTGCCAGCAGACGAGCGGGAGAGTACGGGGAGCTGTTTTTT
.	TRBV6-5	TRBJ1-1	.	CASSSQGLSTEAFF	TGTGCCAGCAGTTCGCAGGGGCTAAGCACTGAAGCTTTCTTT
TRBD1	TRBV5-6	TRBJ2-6	.	CASSFKQGKSGANVLTF	TGTGCCAGCAGCTTTAAACAGGGGAAGTCTGGGGCCAACGTCCTGACTTTC